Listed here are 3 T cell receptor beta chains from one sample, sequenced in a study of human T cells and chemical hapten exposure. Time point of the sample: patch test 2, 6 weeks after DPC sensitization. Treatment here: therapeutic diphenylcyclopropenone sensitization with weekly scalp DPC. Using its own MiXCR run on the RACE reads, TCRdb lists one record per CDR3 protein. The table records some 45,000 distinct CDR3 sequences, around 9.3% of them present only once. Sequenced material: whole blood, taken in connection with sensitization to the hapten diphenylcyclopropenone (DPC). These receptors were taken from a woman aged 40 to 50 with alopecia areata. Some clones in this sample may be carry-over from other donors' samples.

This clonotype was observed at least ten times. The DNA of the CDR3 is TGTGCCAGCAGTCCCTCTTCCCCGGGACACAGGGCCTACGAGCAGTACTTC. Translated, it gives CASSPSSPGHRAYEQYF. The chain carries TRBV6-5 and TRBJ2-7, with D tentatively TRBD1 (6 bases). CDR3 length equals 17 residues. Trimming removed 5 bases at V and 2 bases at J, with 22 bases between. Germline CDR1 MNHEY, CDR2 SVGAGI.

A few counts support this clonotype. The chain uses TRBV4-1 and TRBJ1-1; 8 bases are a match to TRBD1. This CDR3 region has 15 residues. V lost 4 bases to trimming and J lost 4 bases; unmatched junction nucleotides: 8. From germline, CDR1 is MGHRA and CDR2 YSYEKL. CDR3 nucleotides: TGCGCCAGCAGCCGAATCGGACAGGGTGGCACTGAAGCTTTCTTT. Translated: CASSRIGQGGTEAFF.

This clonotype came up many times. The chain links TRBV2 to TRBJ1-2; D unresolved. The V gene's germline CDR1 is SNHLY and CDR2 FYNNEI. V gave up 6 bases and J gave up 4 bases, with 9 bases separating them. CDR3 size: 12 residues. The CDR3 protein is CASRGSGYGYTF. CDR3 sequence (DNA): TGTGCCAGCAGAGGGTCTGGCTATGGCTACACCTTC.